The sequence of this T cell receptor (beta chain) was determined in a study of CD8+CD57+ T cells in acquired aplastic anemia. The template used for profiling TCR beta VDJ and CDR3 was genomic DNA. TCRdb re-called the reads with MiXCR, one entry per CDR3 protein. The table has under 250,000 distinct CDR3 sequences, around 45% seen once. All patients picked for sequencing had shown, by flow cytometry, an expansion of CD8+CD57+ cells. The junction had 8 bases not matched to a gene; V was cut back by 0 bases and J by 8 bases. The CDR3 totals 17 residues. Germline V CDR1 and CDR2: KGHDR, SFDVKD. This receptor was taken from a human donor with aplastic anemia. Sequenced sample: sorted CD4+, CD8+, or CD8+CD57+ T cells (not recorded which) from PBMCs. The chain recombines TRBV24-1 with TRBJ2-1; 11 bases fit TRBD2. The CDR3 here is CATSDLREGLAEYEQFF. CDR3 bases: TGTGCCACCAGTGATTTGCGTGAGGGACTAGCGGAGTATGAGCAGTTCTTC.